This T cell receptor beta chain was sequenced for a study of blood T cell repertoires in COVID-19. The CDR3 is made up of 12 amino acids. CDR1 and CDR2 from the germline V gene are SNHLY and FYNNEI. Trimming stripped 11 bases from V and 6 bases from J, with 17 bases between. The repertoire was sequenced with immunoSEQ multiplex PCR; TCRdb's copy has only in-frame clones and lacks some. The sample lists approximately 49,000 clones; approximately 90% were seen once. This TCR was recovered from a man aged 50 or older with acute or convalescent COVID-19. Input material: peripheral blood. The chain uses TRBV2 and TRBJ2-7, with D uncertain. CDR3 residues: CACLGAHAEQYF. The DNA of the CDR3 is TGTGCCTGCTTGGGCGCCCACGCCGAGCAGTACTTC.